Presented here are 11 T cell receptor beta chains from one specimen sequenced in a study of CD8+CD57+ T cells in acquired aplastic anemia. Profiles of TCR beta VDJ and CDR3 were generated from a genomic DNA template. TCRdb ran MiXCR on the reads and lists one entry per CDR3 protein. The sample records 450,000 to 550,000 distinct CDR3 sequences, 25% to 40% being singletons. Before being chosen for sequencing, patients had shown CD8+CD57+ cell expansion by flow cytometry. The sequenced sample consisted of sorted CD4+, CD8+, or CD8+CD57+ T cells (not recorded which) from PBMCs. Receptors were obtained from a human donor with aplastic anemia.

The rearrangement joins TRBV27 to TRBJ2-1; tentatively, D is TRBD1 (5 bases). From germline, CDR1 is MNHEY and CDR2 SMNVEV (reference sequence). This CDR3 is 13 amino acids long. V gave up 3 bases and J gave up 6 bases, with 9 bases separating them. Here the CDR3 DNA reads TGTGCCAGCAGTTTCAAGCAGGGCAATGAGCAGTTCTTC. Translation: CASSFKQGNEQFF.

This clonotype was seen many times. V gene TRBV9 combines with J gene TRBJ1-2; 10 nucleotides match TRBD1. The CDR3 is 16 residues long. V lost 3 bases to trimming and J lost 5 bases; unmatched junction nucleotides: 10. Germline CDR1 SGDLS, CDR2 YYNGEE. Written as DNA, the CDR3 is TGTGCCAGCAGCGGTCCCGGGACAGGGGACACATATGGCTACACCTTC. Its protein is CASSGPGTGDTYGYTF.

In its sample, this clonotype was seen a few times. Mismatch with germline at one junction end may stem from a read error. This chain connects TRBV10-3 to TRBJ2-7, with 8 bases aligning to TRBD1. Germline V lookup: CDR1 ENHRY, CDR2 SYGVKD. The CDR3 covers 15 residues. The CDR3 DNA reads TGTGCCAGCAGTATCAGGACAGGGATTACCGTCGAGCAGTACTTC. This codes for CASSIRTGITVEQYF.

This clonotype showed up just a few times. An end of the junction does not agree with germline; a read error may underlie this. This chain's CDR3 is CASADGAYEQHF. The CDR3 nucleotides read TGTGCCTCCGCGGACGGCGCATACGAGCAGCACTTC. This chain joins TRBV10-3 and TRBJ2-7; D unclear. Germline V lookup: CDR1 ENHRY, CDR2 SYGVKD. The CDR3 covers 12 residues.

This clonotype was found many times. The CDR3: CSASGQETQYF. CDR3 sequence (DNA): TGCAGTGCTAGCGGACAAGAGACCCAGTACTTC. This chain joins TRBV20-1 and TRBJ2-5; no reliable D call. Deletions cut 3 bases from V and 2 bases from J, with 4 bases between. From germline, CDR1 is DFQATT and CDR2 SNEGSKA (reference sequence). CDR3 size: 11 residues.

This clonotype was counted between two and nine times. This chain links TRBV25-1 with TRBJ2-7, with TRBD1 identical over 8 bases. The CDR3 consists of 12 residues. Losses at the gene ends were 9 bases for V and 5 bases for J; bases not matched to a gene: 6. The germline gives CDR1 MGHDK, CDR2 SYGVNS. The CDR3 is CARGQGIHEQYF. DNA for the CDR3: TGTGCCAGAGGACAGGGAATCCACGAGCAGTACTTC.

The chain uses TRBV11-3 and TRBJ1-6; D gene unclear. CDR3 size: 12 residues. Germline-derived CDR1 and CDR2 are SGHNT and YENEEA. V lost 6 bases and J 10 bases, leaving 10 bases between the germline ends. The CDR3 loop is CASRVRESPLHF. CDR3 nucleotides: TGTGCCAGCAGGGTCCGGGAATCACCCCTCCACTTT. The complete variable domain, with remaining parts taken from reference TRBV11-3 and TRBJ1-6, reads EAGVVQSPRYKIIEKKQPVAFWCNPISGHNTLYWYLQNLGQGPELLIRYENEEAVDDSQLPKDRFSAERLKGVDSTLKIQPAELGDSAVYLCASRVRESPLHFGNGTRLTVT.

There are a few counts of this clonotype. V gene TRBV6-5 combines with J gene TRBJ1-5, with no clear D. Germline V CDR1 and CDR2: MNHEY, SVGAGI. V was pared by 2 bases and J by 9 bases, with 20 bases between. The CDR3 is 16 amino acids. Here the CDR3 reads CASSYARPGAEGPQHF. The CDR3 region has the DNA TGTGCCAGCAGTTACGCCCGGCCCGGTGCCGAAGGGCCCCAGCATTTT.

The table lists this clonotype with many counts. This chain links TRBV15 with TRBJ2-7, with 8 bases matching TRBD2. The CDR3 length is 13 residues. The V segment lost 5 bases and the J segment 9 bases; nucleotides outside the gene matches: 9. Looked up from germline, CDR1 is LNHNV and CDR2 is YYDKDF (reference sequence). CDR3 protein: CATSLDTGGLQYF. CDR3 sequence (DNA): TGTGCCACCAGCCTGGACACGGGGGGGTTGCAGTACTTC.

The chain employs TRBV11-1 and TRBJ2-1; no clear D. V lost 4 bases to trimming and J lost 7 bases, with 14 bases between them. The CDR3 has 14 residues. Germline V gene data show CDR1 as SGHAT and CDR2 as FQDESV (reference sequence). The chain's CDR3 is CASSYSRSLNEQFF. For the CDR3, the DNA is TGTGCCAGCAGCTATAGCCGCAGTCTAAATGAGCAGTTCTTC.

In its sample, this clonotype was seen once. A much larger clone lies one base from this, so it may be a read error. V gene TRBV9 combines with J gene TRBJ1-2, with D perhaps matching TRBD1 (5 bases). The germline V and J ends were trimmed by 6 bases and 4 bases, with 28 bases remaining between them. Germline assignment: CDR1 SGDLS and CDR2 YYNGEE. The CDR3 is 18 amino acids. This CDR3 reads CASTIKAGKPPRAYGYTF. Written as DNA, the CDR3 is TGTGCCAGCACCATAAAGGCAGGGAAGCCTCCGCGGGCCTATGGCTACACCTTC.